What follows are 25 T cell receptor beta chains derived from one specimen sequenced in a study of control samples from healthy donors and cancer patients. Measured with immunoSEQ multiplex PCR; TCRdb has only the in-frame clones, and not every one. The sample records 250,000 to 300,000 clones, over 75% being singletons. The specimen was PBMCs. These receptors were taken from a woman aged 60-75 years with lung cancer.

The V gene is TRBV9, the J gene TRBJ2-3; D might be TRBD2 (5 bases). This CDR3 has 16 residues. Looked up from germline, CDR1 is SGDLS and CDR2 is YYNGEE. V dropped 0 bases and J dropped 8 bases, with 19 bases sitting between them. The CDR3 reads CASSVAPGLQSGTQYF. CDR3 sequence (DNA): TGTGCCAGCAGCGTAGCCCCGGGGTTGCAGTCCGGTACGCAGTATTTT.

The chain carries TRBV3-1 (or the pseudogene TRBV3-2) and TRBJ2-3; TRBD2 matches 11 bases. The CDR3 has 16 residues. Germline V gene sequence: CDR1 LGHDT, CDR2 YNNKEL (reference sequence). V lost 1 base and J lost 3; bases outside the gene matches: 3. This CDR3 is CASSQATSGNTDTQYF. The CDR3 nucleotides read TGTGCCAGCAGCCAAGCGACTAGCGGGAATACAGATACGCAGTATTTT.

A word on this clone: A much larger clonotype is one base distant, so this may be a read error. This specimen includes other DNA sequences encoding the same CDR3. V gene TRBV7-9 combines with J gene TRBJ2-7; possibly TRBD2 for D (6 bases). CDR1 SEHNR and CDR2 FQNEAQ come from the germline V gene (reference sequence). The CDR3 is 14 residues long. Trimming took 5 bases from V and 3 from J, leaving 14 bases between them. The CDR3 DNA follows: TGTGCCAGCAGCCTGGGGGGAGGTATCTACGAGCAGTACTTC. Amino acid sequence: CASSLGGGIYEQYF.

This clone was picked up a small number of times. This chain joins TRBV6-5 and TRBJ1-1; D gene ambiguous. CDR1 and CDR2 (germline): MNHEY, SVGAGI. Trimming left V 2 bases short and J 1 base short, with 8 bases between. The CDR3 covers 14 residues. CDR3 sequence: CASSYTVTNTEAFF. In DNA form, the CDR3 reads TGTGCCAGCAGTTACACAGTAACGAACACTGAAGCTTTCTTT.

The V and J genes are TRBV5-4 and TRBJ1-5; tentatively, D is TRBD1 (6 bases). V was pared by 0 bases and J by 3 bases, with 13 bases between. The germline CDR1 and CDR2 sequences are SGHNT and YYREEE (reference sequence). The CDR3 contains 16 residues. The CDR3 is CASSLGGTGPNQPQHF. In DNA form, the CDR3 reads TGTGCCAGCAGCTTGGGGGGCACAGGGCCCAATCAGCCCCAGCATTTT.

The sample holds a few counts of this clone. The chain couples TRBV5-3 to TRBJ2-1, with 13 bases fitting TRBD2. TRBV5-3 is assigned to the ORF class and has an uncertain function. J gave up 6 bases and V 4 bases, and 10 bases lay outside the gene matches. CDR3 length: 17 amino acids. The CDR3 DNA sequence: TGTGCCAGAAGCCTCCCTCTACTAGCGGGAGGGTGCAATGAGCAGTTCTTC. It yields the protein CARSLPLLAGGCNEQFF.

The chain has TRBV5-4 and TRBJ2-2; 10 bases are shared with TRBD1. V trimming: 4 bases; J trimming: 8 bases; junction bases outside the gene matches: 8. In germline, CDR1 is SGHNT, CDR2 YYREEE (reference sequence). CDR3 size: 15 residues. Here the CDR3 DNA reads TGTGCCAGCAGCCGAGATGGGACAGGGGTTGGGGAGCTGTTTTTT. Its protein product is CASSRDGTGVGELFF.

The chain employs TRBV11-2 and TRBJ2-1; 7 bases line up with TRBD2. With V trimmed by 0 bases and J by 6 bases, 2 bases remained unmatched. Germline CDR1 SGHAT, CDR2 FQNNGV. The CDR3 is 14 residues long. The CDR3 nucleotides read TGTGCCAGCAGCTTAGAGCTAGCGGCCAATGAGCAGTTCTTC. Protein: CASSLELAANEQFF.

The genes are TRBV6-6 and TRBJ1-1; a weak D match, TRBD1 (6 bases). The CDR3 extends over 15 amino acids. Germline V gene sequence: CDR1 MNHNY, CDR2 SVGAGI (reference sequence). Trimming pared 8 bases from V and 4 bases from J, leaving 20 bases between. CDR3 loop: CASRLLWGQGTEAFF. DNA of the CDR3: TGTGCCAGCCGACTTCTCTGGGGGCAGGGCACTGAAGCTTTCTTT.

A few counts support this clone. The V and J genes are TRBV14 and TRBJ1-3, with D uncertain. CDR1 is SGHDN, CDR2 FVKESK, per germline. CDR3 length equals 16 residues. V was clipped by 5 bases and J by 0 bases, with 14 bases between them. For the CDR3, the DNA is TGTGCCAGCAGCGGGCGGGTCCCTCGCTCTGGAAACACCATATATTTT. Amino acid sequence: CASSGRVPRSGNTIYF.

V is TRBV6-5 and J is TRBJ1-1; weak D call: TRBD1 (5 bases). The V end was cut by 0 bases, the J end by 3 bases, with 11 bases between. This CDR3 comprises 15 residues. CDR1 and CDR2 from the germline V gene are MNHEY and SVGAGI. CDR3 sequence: CASSYSKGWDTEAFF. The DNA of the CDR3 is TGTGCCAGCAGTTACTCGAAGGGGTGGGACACTGAAGCTTTCTTT.

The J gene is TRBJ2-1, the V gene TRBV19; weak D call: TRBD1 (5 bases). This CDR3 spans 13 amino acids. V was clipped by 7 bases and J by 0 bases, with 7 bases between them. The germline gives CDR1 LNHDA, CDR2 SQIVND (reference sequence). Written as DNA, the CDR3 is TGTGCCAGTACAGACAGCTCCTACAATGAGCAGTTCTTC. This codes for CASTDSSYNEQFF.

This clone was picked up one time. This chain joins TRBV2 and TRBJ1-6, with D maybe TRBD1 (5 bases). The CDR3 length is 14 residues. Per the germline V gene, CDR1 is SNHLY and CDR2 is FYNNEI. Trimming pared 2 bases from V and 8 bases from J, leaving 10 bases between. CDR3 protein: CASSELGVDSPLHF. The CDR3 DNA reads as TGTGCCAGCAGTGAATTGGGGGTGGATTCACCCCTCCACTTT.

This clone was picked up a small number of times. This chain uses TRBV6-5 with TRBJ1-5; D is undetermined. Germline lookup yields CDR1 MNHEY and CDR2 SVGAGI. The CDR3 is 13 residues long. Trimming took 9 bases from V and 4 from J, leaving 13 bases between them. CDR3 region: CASLHGGNQPQHF. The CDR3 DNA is TGTGCCAGTCTACATGGAGGGAATCAGCCCCAGCATTTT.

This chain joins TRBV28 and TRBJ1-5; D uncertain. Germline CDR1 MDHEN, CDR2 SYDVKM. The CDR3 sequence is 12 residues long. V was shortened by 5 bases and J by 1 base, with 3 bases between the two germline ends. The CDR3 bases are TGTGCCAGCAGTATCAGCAATCAGCCCCAGCATTTT. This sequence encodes CASSISNQPQHF.

The CDR3 DNA follows: TGTGCCAGCAGCGAACAGTTGAGGATCACCGGGGAGCTGTTTTTT. This gives the protein CASSEQLRITGELFF. The chain carries TRBV14 and TRBJ2-2; no clear D. Germline assignment: CDR1 SGHDN and CDR2 FVKESK. This CDR3 contains 15 residues. The V end was cut by 5 bases, the J end by 4 bases, with 14 bases between.

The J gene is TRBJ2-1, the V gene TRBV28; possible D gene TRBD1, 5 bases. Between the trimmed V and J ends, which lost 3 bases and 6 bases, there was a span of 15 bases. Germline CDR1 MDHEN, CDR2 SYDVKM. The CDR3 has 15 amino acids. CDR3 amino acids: CASSFRQPGRNEQFF. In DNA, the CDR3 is TGTGCCAGCAGTTTCCGACAGCCTGGGCGCAATGAGCAGTTCTTC.

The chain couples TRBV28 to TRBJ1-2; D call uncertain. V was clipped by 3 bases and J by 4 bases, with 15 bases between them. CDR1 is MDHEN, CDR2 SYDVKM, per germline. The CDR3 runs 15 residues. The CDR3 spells CASSFPSPRTYGYTF. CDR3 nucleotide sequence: TGTGCCAGCAGTTTCCCCTCCCCCAGAACCTATGGCTACACCTTC.

Here the CDR3 reads CASSPRGNYGYTF. The CDR3 nucleotides read TGTGCCAGCAGCCCACGCGGTAACTATGGCTACACCTTC. The chain couples TRBV3-1 (or the pseudogene TRBV3-2) to TRBJ1-2; the D is unclear. The CDR3 sequence is 13 residues long. The V end was cut by 4 bases, the J end by 1 base, with 7 bases between. From germline, CDR1 is LGHDT and CDR2 YNNKEL (reference sequence).

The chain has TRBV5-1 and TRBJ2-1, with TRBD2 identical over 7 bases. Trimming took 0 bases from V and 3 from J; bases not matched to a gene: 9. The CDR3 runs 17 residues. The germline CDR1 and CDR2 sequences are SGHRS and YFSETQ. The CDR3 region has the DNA TGCGCCAGCAGCTTGGCCTTGGCGGGAGATTTCTACAATGAGCAGTTCTTC. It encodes CASSLALAGDFYNEQFF.

Written as DNA, the CDR3 is TGTGCCAGCAGCGTCTACCTCGCGGGGGCCCGAACATACGAGCAGTACTTC. As protein: CASSVYLAGARTYEQYF. The chain couples TRBV5-4 to TRBJ2-7; D perhaps matches TRBD2 (7 bases). The V and J ends lost 4 bases and 4 bases respectively, with 24 bases between them. The CDR3 contains 17 residues. Per germline, CDR1 SGHNT and CDR2 YYREEE (reference sequence).

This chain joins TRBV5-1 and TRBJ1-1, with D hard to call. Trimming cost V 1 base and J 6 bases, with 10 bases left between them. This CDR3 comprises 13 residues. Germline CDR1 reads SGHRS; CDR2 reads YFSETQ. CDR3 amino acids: CASSLTVVSEAFF. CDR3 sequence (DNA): TGCGCCAGCAGCTTGACAGTCGTCTCTGAAGCTTTCTTT.

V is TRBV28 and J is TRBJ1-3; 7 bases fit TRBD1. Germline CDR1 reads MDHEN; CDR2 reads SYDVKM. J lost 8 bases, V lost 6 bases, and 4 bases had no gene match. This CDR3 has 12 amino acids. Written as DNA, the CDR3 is TGTGCCAGCAGGGGTACAGGGGACACCATATATTTT. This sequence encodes CASRGTGDTIYF.

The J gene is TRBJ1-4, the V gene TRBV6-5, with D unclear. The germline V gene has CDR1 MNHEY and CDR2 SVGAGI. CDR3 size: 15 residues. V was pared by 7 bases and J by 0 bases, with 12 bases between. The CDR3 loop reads CASTLYTPTNEKLFF. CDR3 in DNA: TGTGCCAGCACCCTCTACACCCCAACTAATGAAAAACTGTTTTTT.

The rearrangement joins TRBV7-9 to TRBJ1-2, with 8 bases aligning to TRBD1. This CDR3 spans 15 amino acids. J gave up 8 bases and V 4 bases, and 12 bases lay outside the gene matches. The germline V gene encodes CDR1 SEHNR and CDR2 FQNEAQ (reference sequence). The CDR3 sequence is CASSSLTGGASGYTF. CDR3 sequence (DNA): TGTGCCAGCAGCTCGCTTACAGGGGGGGCGTCGGGCTACACCTTC.